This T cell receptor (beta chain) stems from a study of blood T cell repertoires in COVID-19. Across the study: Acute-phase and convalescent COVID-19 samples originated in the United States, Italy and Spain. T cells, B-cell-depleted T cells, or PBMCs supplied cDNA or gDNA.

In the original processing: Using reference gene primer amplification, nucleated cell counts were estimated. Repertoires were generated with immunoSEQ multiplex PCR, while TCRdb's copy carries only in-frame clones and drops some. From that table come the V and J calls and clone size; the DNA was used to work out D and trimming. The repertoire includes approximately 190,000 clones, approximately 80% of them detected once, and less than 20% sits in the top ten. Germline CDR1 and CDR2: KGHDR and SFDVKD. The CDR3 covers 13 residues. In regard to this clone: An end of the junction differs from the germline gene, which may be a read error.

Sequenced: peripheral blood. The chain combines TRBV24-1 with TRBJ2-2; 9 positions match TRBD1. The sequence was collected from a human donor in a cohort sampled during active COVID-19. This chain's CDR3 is CATGTGPWGGLFF. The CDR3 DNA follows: TGTGCCACCGGGACAGGGCCCTGGGGGGGGCTGTTTTTT.